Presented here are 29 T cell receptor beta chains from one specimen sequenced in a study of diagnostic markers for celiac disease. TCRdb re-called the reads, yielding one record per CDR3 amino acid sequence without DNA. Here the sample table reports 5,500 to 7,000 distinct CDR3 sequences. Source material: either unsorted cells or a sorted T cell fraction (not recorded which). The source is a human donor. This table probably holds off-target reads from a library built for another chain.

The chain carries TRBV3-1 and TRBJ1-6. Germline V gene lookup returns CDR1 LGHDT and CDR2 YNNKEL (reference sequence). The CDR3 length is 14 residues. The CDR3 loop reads CASSQRVEHSPLHF. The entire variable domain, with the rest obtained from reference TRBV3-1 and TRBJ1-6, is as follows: DTAVSQTPKYLVTQMGNDKSIKCEQNLGHDTMYWYKQDSKKFLKIMFSYNNKELIINETVPNRFSPKSPDKAHLNLHINSLELGDSAVYFCASSQRVEHSPLHFGNGTRLTVT.

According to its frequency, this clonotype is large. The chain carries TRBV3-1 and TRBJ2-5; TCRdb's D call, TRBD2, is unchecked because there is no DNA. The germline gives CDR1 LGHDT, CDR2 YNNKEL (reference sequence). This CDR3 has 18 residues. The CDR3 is CASSQGVKIAGVGETQYF.

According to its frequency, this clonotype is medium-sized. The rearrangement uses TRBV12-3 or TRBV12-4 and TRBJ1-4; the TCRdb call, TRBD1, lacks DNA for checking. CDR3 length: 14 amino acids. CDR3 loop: CASSRQGQREKLFF.

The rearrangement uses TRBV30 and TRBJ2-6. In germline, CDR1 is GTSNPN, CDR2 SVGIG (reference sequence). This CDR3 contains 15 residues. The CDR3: CAWSAGISGANVLTF.

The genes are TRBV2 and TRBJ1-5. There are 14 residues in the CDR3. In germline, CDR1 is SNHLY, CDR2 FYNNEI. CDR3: CASSERSGNQPQHF.

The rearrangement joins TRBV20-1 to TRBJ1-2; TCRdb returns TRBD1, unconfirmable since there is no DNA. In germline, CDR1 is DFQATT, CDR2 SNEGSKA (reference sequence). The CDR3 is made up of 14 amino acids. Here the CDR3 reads CSARDSARAGGYTF.

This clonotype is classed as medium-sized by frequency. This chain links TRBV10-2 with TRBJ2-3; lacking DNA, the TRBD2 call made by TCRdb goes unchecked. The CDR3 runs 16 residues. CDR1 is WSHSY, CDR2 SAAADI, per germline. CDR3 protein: CASSEDPAGVPDTQYF.

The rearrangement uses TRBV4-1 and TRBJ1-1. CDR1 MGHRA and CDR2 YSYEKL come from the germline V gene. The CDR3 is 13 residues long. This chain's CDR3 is CASRVGSNTEAFF.

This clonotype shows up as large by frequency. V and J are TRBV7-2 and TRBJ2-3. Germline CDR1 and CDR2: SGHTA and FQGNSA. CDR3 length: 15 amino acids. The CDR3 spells CASSLAQSSTDTQYF.

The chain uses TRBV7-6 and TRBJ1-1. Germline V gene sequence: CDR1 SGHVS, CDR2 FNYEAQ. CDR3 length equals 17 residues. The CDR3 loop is CASSLGPLGLSSSEAFF.

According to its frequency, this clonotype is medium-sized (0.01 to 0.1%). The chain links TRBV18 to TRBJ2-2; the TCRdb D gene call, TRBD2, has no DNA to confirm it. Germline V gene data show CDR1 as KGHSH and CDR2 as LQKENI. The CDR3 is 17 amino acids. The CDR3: CASSPVRAGGPSGELFF.

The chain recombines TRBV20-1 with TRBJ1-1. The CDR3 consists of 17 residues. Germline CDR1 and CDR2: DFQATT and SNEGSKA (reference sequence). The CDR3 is CSVGRAGRGLTNTEAFF.

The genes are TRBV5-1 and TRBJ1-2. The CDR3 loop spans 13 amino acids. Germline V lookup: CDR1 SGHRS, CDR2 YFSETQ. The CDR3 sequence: CASSFDSLYGYTF.

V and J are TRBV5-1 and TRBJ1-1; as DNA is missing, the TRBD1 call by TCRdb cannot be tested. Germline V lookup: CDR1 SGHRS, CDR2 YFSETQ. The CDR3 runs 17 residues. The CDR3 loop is CASSLVGDRDYNTEAFF.

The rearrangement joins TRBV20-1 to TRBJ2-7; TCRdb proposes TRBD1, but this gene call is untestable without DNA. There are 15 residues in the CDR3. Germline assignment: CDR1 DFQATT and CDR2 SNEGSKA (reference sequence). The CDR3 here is CSATLGGTVSYEQYF.

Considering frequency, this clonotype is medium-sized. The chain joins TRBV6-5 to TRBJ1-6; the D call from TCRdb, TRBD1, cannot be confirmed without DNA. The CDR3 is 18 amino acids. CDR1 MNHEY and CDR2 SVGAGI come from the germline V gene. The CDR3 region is CASSYSQTRGSYNSPLHF.

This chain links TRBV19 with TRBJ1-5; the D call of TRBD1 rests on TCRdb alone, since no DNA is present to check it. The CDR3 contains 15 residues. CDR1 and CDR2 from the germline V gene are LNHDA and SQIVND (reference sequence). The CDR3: CASRPGTAGAQPQHF.

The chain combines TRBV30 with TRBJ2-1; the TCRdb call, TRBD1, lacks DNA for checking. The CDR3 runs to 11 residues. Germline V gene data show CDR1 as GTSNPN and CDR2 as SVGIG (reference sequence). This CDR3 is CARTGGNEQFF.

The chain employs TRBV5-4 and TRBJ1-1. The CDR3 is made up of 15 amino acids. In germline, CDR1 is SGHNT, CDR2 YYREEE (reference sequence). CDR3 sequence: CASSLRRHSNTEAFF.

CDR3 region: CASSRYQGEAFF. This sequence joins TRBV28 and TRBJ1-1; there is no DNA to check the TCRdb D call of TRBD1. CDR1 is MDHEN and CDR2 is SYDVKM in the germline V gene. The CDR3 covers 12 residues.

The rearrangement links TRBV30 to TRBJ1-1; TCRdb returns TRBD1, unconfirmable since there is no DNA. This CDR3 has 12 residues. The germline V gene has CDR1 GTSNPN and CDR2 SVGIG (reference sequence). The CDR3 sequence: CAWEQGNTEAFF. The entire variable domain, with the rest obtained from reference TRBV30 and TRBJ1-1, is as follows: SQTIHQWPATLVQPVGSPLSLECTVEGTSNPNLYWYRQAAGRGLQLLFYSVGIGQISSEVPQNLSASRPQDRQFILSSKKLLLSDSGFYLCAWEQGNTEAFFGQGTRLTVV.

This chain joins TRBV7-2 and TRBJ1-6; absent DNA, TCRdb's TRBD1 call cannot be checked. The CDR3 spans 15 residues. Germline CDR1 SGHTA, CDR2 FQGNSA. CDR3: CASSLSGTAISPLHF.

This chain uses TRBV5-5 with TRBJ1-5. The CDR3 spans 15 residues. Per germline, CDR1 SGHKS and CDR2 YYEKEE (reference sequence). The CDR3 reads CASSLVRGRNQPQHF.

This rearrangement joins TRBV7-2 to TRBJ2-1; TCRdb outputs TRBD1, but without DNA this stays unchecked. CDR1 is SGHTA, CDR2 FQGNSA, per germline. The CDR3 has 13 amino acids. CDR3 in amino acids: CASSEQQGGEQFF.

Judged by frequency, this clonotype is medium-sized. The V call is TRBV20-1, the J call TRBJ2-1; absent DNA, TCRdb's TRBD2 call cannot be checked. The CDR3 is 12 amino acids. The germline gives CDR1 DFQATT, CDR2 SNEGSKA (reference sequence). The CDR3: CSARDHAGWEFF.

CDR3 residues: CASSLGAGSPLHF. J is TRBJ1-6 and V is TRBV5-1. The CDR3 runs 13 residues. Germline V CDR1 and CDR2: SGHRS, YFSETQ.

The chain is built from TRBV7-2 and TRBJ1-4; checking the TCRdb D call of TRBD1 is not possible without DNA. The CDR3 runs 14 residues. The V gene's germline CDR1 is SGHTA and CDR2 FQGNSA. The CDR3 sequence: CASSLSSGGEKLFF.

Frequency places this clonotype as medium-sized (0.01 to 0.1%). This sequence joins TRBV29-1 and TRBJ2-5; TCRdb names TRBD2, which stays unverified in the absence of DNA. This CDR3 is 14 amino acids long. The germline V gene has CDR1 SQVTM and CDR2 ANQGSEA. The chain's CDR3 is CSARTSGGARTQYF.

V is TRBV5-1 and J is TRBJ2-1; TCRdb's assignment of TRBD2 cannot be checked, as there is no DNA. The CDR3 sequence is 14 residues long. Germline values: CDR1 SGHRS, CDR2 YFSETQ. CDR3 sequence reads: CASSLGLQPNEQFF.